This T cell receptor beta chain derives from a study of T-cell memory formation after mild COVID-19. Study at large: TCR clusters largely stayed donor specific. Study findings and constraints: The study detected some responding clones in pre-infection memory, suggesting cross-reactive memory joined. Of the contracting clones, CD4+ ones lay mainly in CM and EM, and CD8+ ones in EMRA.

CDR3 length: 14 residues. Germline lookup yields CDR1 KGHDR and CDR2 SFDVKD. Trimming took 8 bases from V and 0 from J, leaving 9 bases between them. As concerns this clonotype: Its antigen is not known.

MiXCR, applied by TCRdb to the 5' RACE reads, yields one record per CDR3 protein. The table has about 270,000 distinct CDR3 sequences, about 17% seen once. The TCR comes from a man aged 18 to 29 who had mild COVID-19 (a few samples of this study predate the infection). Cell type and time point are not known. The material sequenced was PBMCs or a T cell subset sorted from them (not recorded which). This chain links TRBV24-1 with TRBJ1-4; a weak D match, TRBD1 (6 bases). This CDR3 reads CATTRQATNEKLFF. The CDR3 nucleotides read TGTGCCACCACCAGACAGGCAACTAATGAAAAACTGTTTTTT.